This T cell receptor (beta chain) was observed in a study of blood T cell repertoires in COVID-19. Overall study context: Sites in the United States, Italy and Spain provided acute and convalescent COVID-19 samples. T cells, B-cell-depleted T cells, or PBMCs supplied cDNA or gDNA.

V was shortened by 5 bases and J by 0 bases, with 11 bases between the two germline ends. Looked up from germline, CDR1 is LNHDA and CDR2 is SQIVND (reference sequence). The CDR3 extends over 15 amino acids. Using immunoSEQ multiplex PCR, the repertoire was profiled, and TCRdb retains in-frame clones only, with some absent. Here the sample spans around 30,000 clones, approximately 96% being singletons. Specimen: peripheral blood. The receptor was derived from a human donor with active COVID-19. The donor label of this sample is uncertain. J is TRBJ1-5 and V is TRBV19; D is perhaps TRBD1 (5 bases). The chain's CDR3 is CASSAWGGSNQPQHF. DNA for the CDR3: TGTGCCAGTAGTGCCTGGGGCGGTAGCAATCAGCCCCAGCATTTT.